The 13 T cell receptor beta chains reported below all come from one sample, sequenced in a study of identical twins. From the 5' RACE reads, TCRdb called clonotypes with MiXCR, one entry per CDR3 protein. The sample carries 500,000 to 650,000 distinct CDR3 sequences, 20% to 25% recorded once. The sample was also reused in another study, on yellow fever vaccine responses in identical twins.

Sequencing was done on a sample of CD4+ T cells sorted from blood. The receptors were gathered from a woman aged 18-29 years in good health.

This sequence joins TRBV10-3 and TRBJ1-1; D gene ambiguous. CDR1 ENHRY and CDR2 SYGVKD come from the germline V gene. The CDR3 is made up of 12 amino acids. Deletions cut 0 bases from V and 8 bases from J, with 7 bases between. The CDR3 coding sequence is TGTGCCATCAGTGAGTCGACCGCCGAAGCTTTCTTT. Protein product: CAISESTAEAFF.

This clonotype appeared a few times. V is TRBV28 and J is TRBJ2-7; D assignment may be TRBD1 or TRBD2 (5 bases each). This CDR3 region has 14 residues. V was pared by 6 bases and J by 5 bases, with 17 bases between. CDR1 and CDR2 (germline): MDHEN, SYDVKM. CDR3 amino acids: CASSRDDIYHEQYF. The CDR3 DNA sequence: TGTGCCAGCAGCCGGGACGACATATATCACGAGCAGTACTTC.

The chain joins TRBV7-9 to TRBJ1-1; 8 bases fit TRBD1. The CDR3 runs 15 residues. The V gene end was trimmed by 5 bases and the J gene end by 1 base; junction bases not matched to a gene: 6. Germline V gene lookup returns CDR1 SEHNR and CDR2 FQNEAQ (reference sequence). Here the CDR3 reads CASSTRDRQNTEAFF. DNA of the CDR3: TGTGCCAGCAGCACTCGGGACAGGCAGAACACTGAAGCTTTCTTT. Together with reference TRBV7-9 and TRBJ1-1, the CDR3 gives the full variable domain: DTGVSQNPRHKITKRGQNVTFRCDPISEHNRLYWYRQTLGQGPEFLTYFQNEAQLEKSRLLSDRFSAERPKGSFSTLEIQRTEQGDSAMYLCASSTRDRQNTEAFFGQGTRLTVV.

The V gene is TRBV5-1, the J gene TRBJ2-3; TRBD2 might be the D (5 bases). The CDR3 sequence is 12 residues long. The V gene lost 2 bases and the J gene lost 5 bases, with 6 bases spanning the gap. Germline-derived CDR1 and CDR2 are SGHRS and YFSETQ. The CDR3 spells CASSFEGDTQYF. CDR3 in DNA: TGCGCCAGCAGCTTCGAGGGAGATACGCAGTATTTT.

The rearrangement uses TRBV24-1 and TRBJ1-5; D remains ambiguous. Germline V CDR1 and CDR2: KGHDR, SFDVKD. The CDR3 is 15 amino acids. V was shortened by 3 bases and J by 0 bases, with 8 bases between the two germline ends. The CDR3 protein is CATSDRTDSNQPQHF. CDR3 DNA: TGTGCCACCAGTGATAGGACGGATAGCAATCAGCCCCAGCATTTT.

The chain is built from TRBV18 and TRBJ2-7; D is ambiguous. Looked up from germline, CDR1 is KGHSH and CDR2 is LQKENI. The CDR3 is 13 amino acids. The V gene lost 6 bases and the J gene lost 0 bases, with 9 bases spanning the gap. CDR3 coding DNA: TGTGCCAGCTCGACCGGGCCCTCCTACGAGCAGTACTTC. This translates into CASSTGPSYEQYF. Looking up the rest from reference TRBV18 and TRBJ2-7 gives the full variable domain: NAGVMQNPRHLVRRRGQEARLRCSPMKGHSHVYWYRQLPEEGLKFMVYLQKENIIDESGMPKERFSAEFPKEGPSILRIQQVVRGDSAAYFCASSTGPSYEQYFGPGTRLTVT.

A word on this clonotype: The junction shows a germline mismatch at one end, possibly a read error. The chain links TRBV3-1 to TRBJ2-1, with TRBD1 matching 8 bases. The CDR3 is made up of 12 amino acids. Germline values: CDR1 LGHDT, CDR2 YNNKEL (reference sequence). The DNA of the CDR3 is TGTGCCAGCAGCGCCGGGACAGGCCGGGGTTGGTTC. It yields the protein CASSAGTGRGWF.

Here the CDR3 reads CASSFSVIAGANTGELFF. CDR3 in DNA: TGCGCCAGCAGCTTTAGCGTGATAGCGGGAGCCAACACCGGGGAGCTGTTTTTT. The chain carries TRBV5-1 and TRBJ2-2, with 9 bases matching TRBD2. In germline, CDR1 is SGHRS, CDR2 YFSETQ. With V trimmed by 2 bases and J by 2 bases, 10 bases remained unmatched. This CDR3 has 18 amino acids.

The rearrangement joins TRBV4-2 to TRBJ1-2; D not resolved. The CDR3 is 13 amino acids. The V end was cut by 0 bases, the J end by 1 base, with 3 bases between. CDR1 is LGHNA, CDR2 YNFKEQ, per germline. In DNA, the CDR3 is TGTGCCAGCAGCCAAGAGCTTAACTATGGCTACACCTTC. As protein: CASSQELNYGYTF.

V is TRBV28 and J is TRBJ1-5; 8 bases align to TRBD1. In germline, CDR1 is MDHEN, CDR2 SYDVKM. After removal of 6 bases from V and 15 bases from J, the junction contained 19 bases not matched to a gene. The CDR3 loop spans 15 amino acids. The CDR3 sequence: CASSPGTGTGVIRHF. CDR3 in DNA: TGTGCCAGCAGCCCCGGAACCGGGACAGGCGTTATCCGGCATTTT.

This clonotype has only a few counts. This rearrangement joins TRBV10-2 to TRBJ2-5; D may be TRBD2 (5 bases). The CDR3 extends over 11 amino acids. Trimming stripped 11 bases from V and 1 base from J, with 8 bases between. Germline lookup yields CDR1 WSHSY and CDR2 SAAADI. CDR3 DNA: TGCGCCGCGGGCGCCCAAGAGACCCAGTACTTC. This gives the protein CAAGAQETQYF.

J is TRBJ2-5 and V is TRBV12-3 or TRBV12-4; the match to TRBD2 covers 12 bases. With V trimmed by 5 bases and J by 1 base, 8 bases remained unmatched. The CDR3 consists of 17 residues. CDR3 nucleotides: TGTGCCAGCAGTATTTACACTAGCGGGAGGCCCCAAGAGACCCAGTACTTC. It specifies CASSIYTSGRPQETQYF.

CDR3 in amino acids: CASSHPRTSGNRQETQYF. CDR3 bases: TGTGCCAGCAGCCACCCACGGACTAGCGGGAACCGCCAAGAGACCCAGTACTTC. V usage is TRBV11-1 and J usage is TRBJ2-5; TRBD2 aligns across 12 bases. The ends lost 5 bases at V and 1 base at J; junction bases unmatched: 11. CDR3 size: 18 residues. Germline assignment: CDR1 SGHAT and CDR2 FQDESV (reference sequence).